This T cell receptor (beta chain) originates from a study of T-cell reconstitution after alpha-beta-depleted transplantation in children. Notes on the study in general: At day 60, the high TCRbeta diversity found in some patients originated from recipient T cells and thymic progenitors that had survived. Reportedly, alpha-beta T cells present about two months post-transplant originated from several hundred expanded clones of graft origin. A year had passed since transplant, and T-cell counts and diversity by then came mostly from newly produced T cells.

A TCRbeta library incorporating unique molecular identifiers was prepared. One entry per CDR3 protein, called by TCRdb with MiXCR from the PCR reads. Counted here are about 540,000 distinct CDR3 sequences, approximately 30% occurring once; the ten biggest clones make up about 35%. This CDR3 region has 13 residues. The V and J ends lost 7 bases and 2 bases respectively, with 11 bases between them. Germline CDR1 is MGHDK and CDR2 is SYGVNS. Details on this clonotype: The antigen remains unidentified.

The chain is built from TRBV25-1 and TRBJ1-1; D call uncertain. The sequence came from a boy younger than two with Wiskott-Aldrich syndrome, due to receive a stem cell transplant. This specimen was PBMCs, taken before TCRalphabeta/CD19-depleted stem cell transplant. CDR3 coding DNA: TGTGCCAGCAAAACCGGGAGAAACACTGAAGCTTTCTTT. It encodes CASKTGRNTEAFF.